This T cell receptor beta chain was obtained from a study of T cells in Graves' hyperthyroidism and ophthalmopathy. The study, taken as a whole, reports: Blood samples included most of the expanded thyroid clonotypes exceeding 0.001.

From RNA transcripts, TCR beta CDR3 regions were amplified. First-round RT-PCR of the TCR CDR3 relied on the HTBI primer set. TCRdb recomputed calls from the multiplex PCR reads with MiXCR, one row per CDR3 protein. In the table there are about 420,000 distinct CDR3 sequences, 15% to 18% of which are singletons. The CDR3 length is 15 residues. Per the germline V gene, CDR1 is KGHSH and CDR2 is LQKENI. V shed 1 base and J shed 1 base, with 10 bases lying between them. This clonotype was observed many times. Its target is not known. The sample taken for sequencing was blood. The gene calls are TRBV18 and TRBJ1-1, with D possibly matching TRBD1 (5 bases). The clonotype originates from a woman aged 18-29 years with Graves' hyperthyroidism. Here the CDR3 DNA reads TGTGCCAGCTCACCACTTGGGACGGAGAACACTGAAGCTTTCTTT. Translating gives CASSPLGTENTEAFF. The full variable domain, rest sourced from reference TRBV18 and TRBJ1-1, is NAGVMQNPRHLVRRRGQEARLRCSPMKGHSHVYWYRQLPEEGLKFMVYLQKENIIDESGMPKERFSAEFPKEGPSILRIQQVVRGDSAAYFCASSPLGTENTEAFFGQGTRLTVV.